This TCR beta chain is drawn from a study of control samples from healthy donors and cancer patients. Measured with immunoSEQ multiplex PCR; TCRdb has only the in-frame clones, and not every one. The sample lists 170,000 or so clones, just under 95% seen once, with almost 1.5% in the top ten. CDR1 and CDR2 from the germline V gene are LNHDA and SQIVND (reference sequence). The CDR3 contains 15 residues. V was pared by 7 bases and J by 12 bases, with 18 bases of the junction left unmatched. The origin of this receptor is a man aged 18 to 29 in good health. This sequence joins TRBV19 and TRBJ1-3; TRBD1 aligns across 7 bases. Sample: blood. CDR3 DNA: TGTGCCAGTACTCGACAGGGTACAGTTGGCTCGGTCATATATTTT. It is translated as CASTRQGTVGSVIYF.